These 14 T cell receptor beta chains share one sample of origin, sequenced in a study of spatial heterogeneity in lung cancer. A single record per CDR3 protein comes from TCRdb applying MiXCR to the 5' RACE reads. Counted here are some 47,000 distinct CDR3 sequences, approximately 7.6% occurring once; the ten biggest clones make up roughly an eighth. Time point of the sample: sample taken at primary tumor resection. Sequencing covered unsorted whole RNA taken from tumor, nontumor lung or frozen PBMC. Sample: PBMCs, taken at surgery. The source of these receptors is a female donor with early-stage non-small cell lung cancer.

This clonotype was observed many times. The chain combines TRBV4-3 with TRBJ2-1, with 13 positions matching TRBD2. This CDR3 region has 16 residues. The germline V gene has CDR1 LGHNA and CDR2 YSLEER. V was pared by 1 base and J by 7 bases, with 4 bases of the junction left unmatched. The CDR3 loop reads CASSQGLAGGENEQFF. The CDR3 coding sequence is TGCGCCAGCAGCCAAGGACTAGCGGGGGGAGAAAATGAGCAGTTCTTC.

This clonotype was observed many times. The CDR3, as DNA: TGCGCCAGCAGCCAAGTTAGGGGGAACACCGGGGAGCTGTTTTTT. Translating gives CASSQVRGNTGELFF. The chain joins TRBV4-3 to TRBJ2-2, with a tentative D call TRBD1 (5 bases). Between the trimmed V and J ends, which lost 1 base and 1 base, there was a span of 7 bases. This CDR3 comprises 15 residues. Germline CDR1 and CDR2: LGHNA and YSLEER.

This clonotype has more than one count but fewer than ten. The rearrangement links TRBV6-2 or TRBV6-3 to TRBJ2-5; D is tentatively TRBD1 or TRBD2 (6 bases each). The CDR3 totals 13 residues. Per germline, CDR1 MNHEY and CDR2 SVGEGT. V was trimmed by 7 bases and J by 5 bases, leaving 14 bases between them. The CDR3 loop is CASNWGAGETQYF. CDR3 sequence (DNA): TGTGCCAGCAATTGGGGGGCCGGGGAGACCCAGTACTTC.

V gene TRBV4-2 combines with J gene TRBJ2-7, with 7 bases identical to TRBD2. Per the germline V gene, CDR1 is LGHNA and CDR2 is YNFKEQ. This CDR3 region has 15 residues. After removal of 4 bases from V and 0 bases from J, the junction contained 6 bases not matched to a gene. The CDR3 is CASSLGLAVSYEQYF. In DNA, the CDR3 is TGTGCCAGCAGCCTCGGGCTAGCGGTCTCCTACGAGCAGTACTTC.

Many counts were recorded for this clonotype. The V and J genes are TRBV30 and TRBJ1-1, with 10 bases that match TRBD1. V shed 0 bases and J 3 bases; nucleotides not matched to a gene: 4. Germline assignment: CDR1 GTSNPN and CDR2 SVGIG (reference sequence). The CDR3 has 15 residues. This chain's CDR3 is CAWSVRTGGDTEAFF. The CDR3 DNA follows: TGTGCCTGGAGTGTCAGGACAGGGGGGGACACTGAAGCTTTCTTT.

The sample holds a few counts of this clonotype. The chain carries TRBV6-1 and TRBJ1-4; D is unresolved. Germline lookup yields CDR1 MNHNS and CDR2 SASEGT. The CDR3 totals 14 residues. Between the trimmed V and J ends, which lost 4 bases and 3 bases, there was a span of 9 bases. For the CDR3, the DNA is TGTGCCAGCAGTGCGGGGTCTTCTAATGAAAAACTGTTTTTT. This gives the protein CASSAGSSNEKLFF.

This chain connects TRBV11-2 to TRBJ2-5; D may be TRBD1 or TRBD2 (5 bases each). Germline loops: CDR1 SGHAT, CDR2 FQNNGV. Trimming took 0 bases from V and 5 from J, leaving 13 bases between them. The CDR3 spans 15 residues. The CDR3 DNA follows: TGTGCCAGCAGCTTAGAGGGACGTATGAGGGAGACCCAGTACTTC. Protein: CASSLEGRMRETQYF.

This chain uses TRBV24-1 with TRBJ1-2, with 8 positions matching TRBD1. With 9 bases clipped from V and 8 bases from J, the junction kept 16 bases outside the gene matches. Germline lookup yields CDR1 KGHDR and CDR2 SFDVKD. The length of the CDR3 is 15 residues. The CDR3 loop reads CATPCLRQGWEGYTF. CDR3 sequence (DNA): TGTGCCACCCCCTGTTTGAGACAGGGGTGGGAGGGCTACACCTTC.

This clonotype was picked up many times. The chain employs TRBV15 and TRBJ2-2, with 7 bases matching TRBD1. V trimming: 0 bases; J trimming: 6 bases; junction bases outside the gene matches: 4. There are 15 residues in the CDR3. The germline CDR1 and CDR2 sequences are LNHNV and YYDKDF (reference sequence). CDR3 in DNA: TGTGCCACCAGCAGAGAACAGGGGTTACCCGGGGAGCTGTTTTTT. Protein: CATSREQGLPGELFF.

The CDR3 loop is CASSEGVNQPQHF. The CDR3 nucleotides are TGTGCCAGCAGTGAGGGGGTCAATCAGCCCCAGCATTTT. The chain joins TRBV6-4 to TRBJ1-5, with D perhaps matching TRBD1 (5 bases). There are 13 residues in the CDR3. The ends were cut back, 3 bases at V and 3 bases at J, with 6 bases in the middle. The germline CDR1 and CDR2 sequences are MRHNA and SNTAGT.

This rearrangement joins TRBV20-1 to TRBJ2-1, with 10 bases that match TRBD1. CDR3 length equals 15 residues. Germline V gene data show CDR1 as DFQATT and CDR2 as SNEGSKA (reference sequence). V trimming: 0 bases; J trimming: 7 bases; junction bases outside the gene matches: 6. The CDR3: CSARDGTGVLNEQFF. The CDR3 DNA sequence: TGCAGTGCTAGAGATGGGACAGGGGTATTGAATGAGCAGTTCTTC.

This clonotype was recorded at least ten times. The chain is built from TRBV10-3 and TRBJ1-1, with 7 bases identical to TRBD1. Germline assignment: CDR1 ENHRY and CDR2 SYGVKD. With V trimmed by 6 bases and J by 1 base, 8 bases remained unmatched. The CDR3 is 15 residues long. Here the CDR3 reads CAISPRQGPNTEAFF. In DNA, the CDR3 is TGTGCCATCAGCCCAAGACAGGGACCGAACACTGAAGCTTTCTTT.

Ten or more counts support this clonotype. CDR3 bases: TGCGCCAGCAGCCAAGATAGCGGGGGGCCCCTCCATGAGCAGTTCTTC. Translated: CASSQDSGGPLHEQFF. The gene calls are TRBV4-3 and TRBJ2-1; 10 positions agree with TRBD2. V shed 0 bases and J 8 bases; nucleotides not matched to a gene: 7. Per germline, CDR1 LGHNA and CDR2 YSLEER. The CDR3 is 16 residues long.

This clonotype was seen ten or more times. The J gene is TRBJ1-5, the V gene TRBV5-1, with TRBD1 identical over 7 bases. Germline trimming cut 0 bases from V and 2 bases from J; bases unmatched to any gene: 5. The CDR3 is made up of 16 amino acids. The germline gives CDR1 SGHRS, CDR2 YFSETQ. DNA for the CDR3: TGCGCCAGCAGCTTGGAAGGAGGGGGCGGCAATCAGCCCCAGCATTTT. This codes for CASSLEGGGGNQPQHF.